Here is one TCR beta chain with its context. The antigen is unknown. This record belongs to a study of cytomegalovirus exposure and HLA in healthy donors. PCR employed 60 Vbeta and 13 Jbeta primers. The method was immunoSEQ multiplex PCR; TCRdb's version includes in-frame clones alone and lacks a portion of them. The profile shows tens of thousands of clones, about 73% of them singletons. Healthy bone marrow donors formed the donor group. Overall study findings and caveats: One cluster of highly shared sequence variants probably arose as a sequencing artifact. Reportedly, HLA-A and HLA-B alleles of most subjects were accurately predicted from TCR beta.

The V segment lost 6 bases and the J segment 5 bases; nucleotides outside the gene matches: 8. Germline loops: CDR1 SQVTM, CDR2 ANQGSEA. The CDR3 totals 13 residues. This sequence joins TRBV29-1 and TRBJ2-5; 8 positions agree with TRBD1. The source of this sequence is a woman aged 35 to 49 in good health and CMV-seropositive. Sequencing was performed on PBMCs. The chain's CDR3 is CSVRITGGETQYF. In nucleotides, the CDR3 is TGCAGCGTCAGAATAACAGGGGGGGAGACCCAGTACTTC.